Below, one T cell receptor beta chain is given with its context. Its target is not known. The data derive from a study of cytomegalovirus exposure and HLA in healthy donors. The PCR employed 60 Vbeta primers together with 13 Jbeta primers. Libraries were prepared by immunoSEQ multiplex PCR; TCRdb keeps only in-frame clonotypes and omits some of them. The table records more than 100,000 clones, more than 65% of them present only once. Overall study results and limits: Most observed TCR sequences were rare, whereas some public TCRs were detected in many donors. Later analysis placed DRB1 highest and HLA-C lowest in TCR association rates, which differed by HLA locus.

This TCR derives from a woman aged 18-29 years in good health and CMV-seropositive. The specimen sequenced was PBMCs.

CDR3 sequence: CASSVNFPGLSTDTQYF. In DNA, the CDR3 is TGTGCCAGCAGTGTTAACTTTCCGGGACTGAGCACAGATACGCAGTATTTT. J is TRBJ2-3 and V is TRBV25-1; weak D call: TRBD2 (6 bases). The germline V and J ends were trimmed by 4 bases and 0 bases, with 17 bases remaining between them. Germline assignment: CDR1 MGHDK and CDR2 SYGVNS. The CDR3 runs to 17 residues. The variable domain in full, with the rest retrieved from reference TRBV25-1 and TRBJ2-3, is EADIYQTPRYLVIGTGKKITLECSQTMGHDKMYWYQQDPGMELHLIHYSYGVNSTEKGDLSSESTVSRIRTEHFPLTLESARPSHTSQYLCASSVNFPGLSTDTQYFGPGTRLTVL.